The 24 T cell receptor beta chains presented below share a single source sample, sequenced in a study of sequential checkpoint blockade in melanoma. Treatment of the sample: randomized to nivolumab then ipilimumab (arm A) or the reverse (arm B). Libraries were prepared by immunoSEQ multiplex PCR; TCRdb keeps only in-frame clonotypes and omits some of them. Among fewer than 4,500 clones, around 60% were seen once, and the ten largest hold 20%. The sequencing here drew on CD8+ T cells sorted from blood (inferred from file names), taken from a patient given nivolumab and ipilimumab in sequence. These receptors originate from a human donor with melanoma.

V and J are TRBV19 and TRBJ2-3; maybe TRBD2 (6 bases). The CDR3 spans 13 residues. CDR1 LNHDA and CDR2 SQIVND come from the germline V gene (reference sequence). V lost 5 bases, J lost 5 bases, and 11 bases lay in between. CDR3 DNA: TGTGCCAGTAGTCACGGGACTGAAGATACGCAGTATTTT. Translating it yields CASSHGTEDTQYF.

This clone appeared a few times. The rearrangement joins TRBV18 to TRBJ1-2; no clear D. The CDR3 extends over 14 amino acids. CDR1 KGHSH and CDR2 LQKENI come from the germline V gene. Trimming pared 4 bases from V and 6 bases from J, leaving 15 bases between. CDR3 residues: CASSLGLGPDGYTF. The CDR3, as DNA: TGTGCCAGCTCACTGGGCCTGGGCCCAGATGGCTACACCTTC.

The gene calls are TRBV7-2 and TRBJ1-1; D is unresolved. This CDR3 contains 15 residues. The germline CDR1 and CDR2 sequences are SGHTA and FQGNSA. The germline V and J ends were trimmed by 4 bases and 4 bases, with 16 bases remaining between them. CDR3 loop: CASSWPGTSSTEAFF. The CDR3 DNA reads as TGTGCCAGCAGCTGGCCGGGAACCTCTTCCACTGAAGCTTTCTTT.

The V gene is TRBV5-4, the J gene TRBJ2-7; 11 bases map to TRBD2. There are 15 residues in the CDR3. Trimming at V came to 4 bases and at J to 7 bases, leaving 10 bases not matched to a gene. The germline CDR1 and CDR2 sequences are SGHNT and YYREEE (reference sequence). DNA of the CDR3: TGTGCCAGCAGCGCCCCGGGACTAGCGGCCCGTGAGCAGTACTTC. Translating gives CASSAPGLAAREQYF. The full variable domain, rest sourced from reference TRBV5-4 and TRBJ2-7, is ETGVTQSPTHLIKTRGQQVTLRCSSQSGHNTVSWYQQALGQGPQFIFQYYREEENGRGNFPPRFSGLQFPNYSSELNVNALELDDSALYLCASSAPGLAAREQYFGPGTRLTVT.

This clone was counted only a few times. This chain's CDR3 is CSVNSQGTEAFF. DNA of the CDR3: TGCAGCGTCAACTCGCAGGGAACTGAAGCTTTCTTT. The V and J genes are TRBV29-1 and TRBJ1-1; possible D gene TRBD1, 5 bases. Germline-derived CDR1 and CDR2 are SQVTM and ANQGSEA. The V end was cut by 6 bases, the J end by 5 bases, with 13 bases between. This CDR3 has 12 amino acids. Variable domain in full (rest from reference TRBV29-1 and TRBJ1-1): SAVISQKPSRDICQRGTSLTIQCQVDSQVTMMFWYRQQPGQSLTLIATANQGSEATYESGFVIDKFPISRPNLTFSTLTVSNMSPEDSSIYLCSVNSQGTEAFFGQGTRLTVV.

The V gene is TRBV4-1, the J gene TRBJ2-1; TRBD2 aligns across 9 bases. The CDR3 is 15 amino acids. After removal of 3 bases from V and 4 bases from J, the junction contained 4 bases not matched to a gene. In germline, CDR1 is MGHRA, CDR2 YSYEKL. As DNA, the CDR3 is TGCGCCAGCAGCCAGGAACTAGCGGGTTACAATGAGCAGTTCTTC. Its protein product is CASSQELAGYNEQFF.

The genes are TRBV13 and TRBJ1-3; D is possibly TRBD1 (5 bases). This CDR3 region has 16 residues. The V gene's germline CDR1 is PRHDT and CDR2 FYEKMQ (reference sequence). Trimming removed 2 bases at V and 0 bases at J, with 11 bases between. The CDR3 sequence is CASSLMGLDSGNTIYF. The DNA for the CDR3 is TGTGCCAGCAGCTTAATGGGACTCGACTCTGGAAACACCATATATTTT.

The CDR3 sequence is CASSPSSGRYEQYF. The CDR3 DNA reads as TGTGCCAGCAGCCCCTCTAGCGGGAGGTACGAGCAGTACTTC. V gene TRBV11-2 combines with J gene TRBJ2-7; 11 nucleotides match TRBD2. The CDR3 contains 14 residues. V gave up 5 bases and J gave up 4 bases; unmatched junction bases: 4. CDR1 and CDR2 from the germline V gene are SGHAT and FQNNGV.

Notes on this clone: As the CDR3 is not closed by the conserved phenylalanine or tryptophan, this likely results from a read error. This rearrangement joins TRBV11-2 to TRBJ2-7; D gene unclear. The length of the CDR3 is 15 residues. Per germline, CDR1 SGHAT and CDR2 FQNNGV. The CDR3 coding sequence is TGTGCCAGCCGCTTAGACCCGACGGCAACCTACGAGCAGTACTAC. It is translated as CASRLDPTATYEQYY.

This sequence joins TRBV4-2 and TRBJ2-1; D not certain. The CDR3 sequence is 12 residues long. Germline V gene data show CDR1 as LGHNA and CDR2 as YNFKEQ. Trimming stripped 4 bases from V and 5 bases from J, with 6 bases between. The CDR3 DNA reads as TGTGCCAGCAGCCTACTAAACAATGAGCAGTTCTTC. It translates to CASSLLNNEQFF.

The CDR3 coding sequence is TGTGCCTGGAGTGTTGAGCCGAGGCAGCAGTACTTC. It yields the protein CAWSVEPRQQYF. The gene calls are TRBV30 and TRBJ2-7; D call uncertain. The CDR3 has 12 residues. Germline V CDR1 and CDR2: GTSNPN, SVGIG (reference sequence). V was pared by 0 bases and J by 8 bases, with 11 bases between.

Comments on this clone: The junction differs from germline at one of its ends, possibly a read error. J is TRBJ2-7 and V is TRBV5-1; unclear D gene. CDR1 SGHRS and CDR2 YFSETQ come from the germline V gene. This CDR3 region has 14 residues. CDR3 DNA sequence: TGCGCCTGCAGCTTGTTTCAGGCGCCCTACGAGCAGTACTTC. Amino acid sequence: CACSLFQAPYEQYF. Together with reference TRBV5-1 and TRBJ2-7, the CDR3 gives the full variable domain: KAGVTQTPRYLIKTRGQQVTLSCSPISGHRSVSWYQQTPGQGLQFLFEYFSETQRNKGNFPGRFSGRQFSNSRSEMNVSTLELGDSALYLCACSLFQAPYEQYFGPGTRLTVT.

This clone has a handful of counts. The gene calls are TRBV5-1 and TRBJ1-1; 8 positions match TRBD1. CDR3 length: 13 amino acids. Germline V gene sequence: CDR1 SGHRS, CDR2 YFSETQ. With V trimmed by 1 base and J by 12 bases, 8 bases remained unmatched. CDR3 amino acids: CASSLFQGAGTFF. The CDR3 bases are TGCGCCAGCAGCTTGTTTCAGGGGGCCGGGACTTTCTTT. Full variable domain (missing parts from reference TRBV5-1 and TRBJ1-1): KAGVTQTPRYLIKTRGQQVTLSCSPISGHRSVSWYQQTPGQGLQFLFEYFSETQRNKGNFPGRFSGRQFSNSRSEMNVSTLELGDSALYLCASSLFQGAGTFFGQGTRLTVV.

In this sample, this clone turned up a few times. The gene calls are TRBV7-9 and TRBJ2-7; TRBD1 matches at 9 bases. The V gene's germline CDR1 is SEHNR and CDR2 FQNEAQ (reference sequence). J gave up 0 bases and V 3 bases, and 6 bases lay outside the gene matches. CDR3 size: 16 residues. Written as DNA, the CDR3 is TGTGCCAGCAGCTTTCCAAGGACAGGGGACTCCTACGAGCAGTACTTC. Translating it yields CASSFPRTGDSYEQYF.

This rearrangement joins TRBV9 to TRBJ2-2; the D gene is possibly TRBD2 (5 bases). V lost 3 bases and J lost 2, with 14 bases in between. CDR1 is SGDLS, CDR2 YYNGEE, per germline. This CDR3 has 16 amino acids. This chain's CDR3 is CASSASDYGNTGELFF. CDR3 sequence (DNA): TGTGCCAGCAGCGCATCAGACTACGGAAACACCGGGGAGCTGTTTTTT. The entire variable domain, with the rest obtained from reference TRBV9 and TRBJ2-2, is as follows: DSGVTQTPKHLITATGQRVTLRCSPRSGDLSVYWYQQSLDQGLQFLIQYYNGEERAKGNILERFSAQQFPDLHSELNLSSLELGDSALYFCASSASDYGNTGELFFGEGSRLTVL.

The gene calls are TRBV7-2 and TRBJ2-7; D is possibly TRBD1 (6 bases). The CDR3 covers 16 residues. V was trimmed by 1 base and J by 0 bases, leaving 13 bases between them. CDR1 SGHTA and CDR2 FQGNSA come from the germline V gene. The DNA of the CDR3 is TGTGCCAGCAGCTTAGGGCCAGGGGCGTTCTCCTACGAGCAGTACTTC. Its protein is CASSLGPGAFSYEQYF.

This rearrangement joins TRBV2 to TRBJ1-4; D is perhaps TRBD1 (5 bases). The CDR3 contains 15 residues. Deletions cut 4 bases from V and 4 bases from J, with 13 bases between. The V gene's germline CDR1 is SNHLY and CDR2 FYNNEI. The CDR3 reads CASSGRQIYNEKLFF. The DNA of the CDR3 is TGTGCCAGCAGTGGAAGACAGATTTATAATGAAAAACTGTTTTTT.

The rearrangement uses TRBV27 and TRBJ1-5; D is perhaps TRBD1 (6 bases). This CDR3 spans 15 amino acids. Germline-derived CDR1 and CDR2 are MNHEY and SMNVEV (reference sequence). V was trimmed by 3 bases and J by 5 bases, leaving 14 bases between them. The CDR3 nucleotides read TGTGCCAGCAGTTTTCTAGGACAGCAAGATCAGCCCCAGCATTTT. Its protein is CASSFLGQQDQPQHF.

A few counts support this clone. This rearrangement joins TRBV27 to TRBJ2-1; D unresolved. The CDR3 contains 14 residues. V lost 6 bases and J 4 bases, leaving 13 bases between the germline ends. CDR1 is MNHEY and CDR2 is SMNVEV in the germline V gene (reference sequence). As DNA, the CDR3 is TGTGCCAGCAGCCTTGCCCAGGTTTACAATGAGCAGTTCTTC. This translates into CASSLAQVYNEQFF.

This clone showed up just a few times. CDR3 DNA: TGTGCCAGTGGGACAGGCCCCTATGAGCAGTTCTTC. It yields the protein CASGTGPYEQFF. V and J are TRBV19 and TRBJ2-1; TRBD1 aligns across 8 bases. CDR3 length: 12 amino acids. The germline V gene has CDR1 LNHDA and CDR2 SQIVND (reference sequence). Trimming cost V 8 bases and J 8 bases; bases outside gene matches: 5.

This clone has just a few counts. The chain links TRBV7-8 to TRBJ2-7; D gene unclear. Germline CDR1 SGHVS, CDR2 FQNEAQ. V dropped 0 bases and J dropped 6 bases, with 6 bases sitting between them. This CDR3 is 12 amino acids long. The CDR3 DNA is TGTGCCAGCAGCTTAGCGTCTCCCGAGCAGTACTTC. This sequence encodes CASSLASPEQYF. The full variable domain, in which reference TRBV7-8 and TRBJ2-7 provide the parts outside the CDR3, is GAGVSQSPRYKVAKRGQDVALRCDPISGHVSLFWYQQALGQGPEFLTYFQNEAQLDKSGLPSDRFFAERPEGSVSTLKIQRTQQEDSAVYLCASSLASPEQYFGPGTRLTVT.

This clone was seen a handful of times. The J gene is TRBJ2-7, the V gene TRBV5-5; the D gene is possibly TRBD1 (5 bases). Per germline, CDR1 SGHKS and CDR2 YYEKEE (reference sequence). The V gene lost 1 base and the J gene lost 3 bases, with 14 bases spanning the gap. CDR3 length: 15 residues. The CDR3 coding sequence is TGTGCCAGCAGCTTGCCGGCTGACAGAAACTACGAGCAGTACTTC. Amino acid sequence: CASSLPADRNYEQYF.

The chain carries TRBV7-9 and TRBJ1-2, with D tentatively TRBD1 (6 bases). The CDR3 covers 13 residues. The germline V gene encodes CDR1 SEHNR and CDR2 FQNEAQ (reference sequence). Here the CDR3 reads CASQDSLVYGYTF. The CDR3 region has the DNA TGTGCGTCGCAGGACAGCCTAGTATATGGCTACACCTTC.

This chain connects TRBV9 to TRBJ1-1, with TRBD1 matching over 7 bases. From germline, CDR1 is SGDLS and CDR2 YYNGEE. This CDR3 comprises 16 residues. Trimming removed 2 bases from V and 1 base from J; junction bases left unmatched: 8. The CDR3 loop reads CASSVDPGTANTEAFF. For the CDR3, the DNA is TGTGCCAGCAGCGTCGACCCCGGGACAGCGAACACTGAAGCTTTCTTT.